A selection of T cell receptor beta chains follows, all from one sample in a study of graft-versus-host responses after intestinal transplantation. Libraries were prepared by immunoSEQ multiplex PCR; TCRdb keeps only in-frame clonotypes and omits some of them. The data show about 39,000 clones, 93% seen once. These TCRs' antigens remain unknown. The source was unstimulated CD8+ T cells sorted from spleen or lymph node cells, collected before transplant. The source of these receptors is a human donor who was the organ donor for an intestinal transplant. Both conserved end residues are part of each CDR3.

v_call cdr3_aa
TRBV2 CASSDSLSHRGAVF
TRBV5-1 CASSGTGTGGAYGYTF
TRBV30 CAWETGGNYEQYF
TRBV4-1 CASSQDEGPPGQPQHF
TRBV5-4 CASKGLADNEQFF
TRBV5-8 CARSTGPRLGKYF
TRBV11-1 CASSLDPGTYEQYF
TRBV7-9 CASSPGLAATNTGELFF
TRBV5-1 CASSLAPDREVTYEQYF
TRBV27 CASWAPGQSTDTQYF
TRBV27 CASSFGSEQFF
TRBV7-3 CASSSGQGSGYTF
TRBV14 CASSQEWRGTDTQYF
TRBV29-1 CSVNITWTSGSENEQFF
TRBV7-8 CASSWDGNEKLFF
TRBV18 CASSPFHPGYGYTF